These 10 T cell receptor beta chains share one sample of origin, sequenced in a study of blood T cell repertoires in COVID-19 (dated by TCRdb to between 2020 and 2021). Libraries were prepared through the immunoSEQ multiplex PCR assay. TCRdb re-hosts the immuneACCESS table, in-frame sequences only. Its copies lack some clones; in the studies checked, an unresolved V gene accounts for under half of them, and the cause for the rest is not known. The sample includes roughly 200,000 clones, with approximately 90% observed a single time. The top ten clones comprise around 6.5% of the sample. Sequencing used peripheral blood. These receptors all stem from a man older than 75 with acute or convalescent COVID-19.

This clone was recorded a few times. V usage is TRBV7-2 and J usage is TRBJ1-4, with TRBD1 as a possible D gene (6 bases). Between the trimmed V and J ends, which lost 5 bases and 7 bases, there was a span of 14 bases. Germline V gene sequence: CDR1 SGHTA, CDR2 FQGNSA. CDR3 length equals 14 residues. The CDR3 region has the DNA TGTGCCAGCAGCCCACAGGTCAGGGGTGAAAAACTGTTTTTT. It is translated as CASSPQVRGEKLFF.

This rearrangement joins TRBV28 to TRBJ2-1, with 8 nucleotides matching TRBD1. Trimming removed 8 bases from V and 6 bases from J; junction bases left unmatched: 6. Germline values: CDR1 MDHEN, CDR2 SYDVKM. This CDR3 has 13 residues. The CDR3 here is CASEAGGINEQFF. The CDR3, as DNA: TGTGCCAGCGAAGCAGGGGGCATCAATGAGCAGTTCTTC.

This chain links TRBV10-3 with TRBJ1-1, with D maybe TRBD1 (5 bases). Germline V lookup: CDR1 ENHRY, CDR2 SYGVKD. Trimming cost V 4 bases and J 5 bases, with 20 bases left between them. This CDR3 contains 16 residues. In nucleotides, the CDR3 is TGTGCCATCAGTGTCTCGGGAGGGGCTTCAGAAACTGAAGCTTTCTTT. Amino acids: CAISVSGGASETEAFF.

The chain links TRBV9 to TRBJ2-6; 9 positions agree with TRBD2. V lost 3 bases to trimming and J lost 0 bases; unmatched junction nucleotides: 7. The CDR3 extends over 18 amino acids. The germline V gene has CDR1 SGDLS and CDR2 YYNGEE. The chain's CDR3 is CASSGRTSVPSGANVLTF. DNA of the CDR3: TGTGCCAGCAGCGGCAGGACTAGCGTCCCCTCTGGGGCCAACGTCCTGACTTTC.

The V and J genes are TRBV7-9 and TRBJ2-7; unclear D gene. Germline V gene data show CDR1 as SEHNR and CDR2 as FQNEAQ (reference sequence). The V end was cut by 5 bases, the J end by 6 bases, with 14 bases between. The CDR3 is 13 amino acids. The CDR3 loop reads CASSHKPGSEQYF. Written as DNA, the CDR3 is TGTGCCAGCAGCCATAAACCAGGCTCCGAGCAGTACTTC.

This chain links TRBV7-3 with TRBJ2-3; D call uncertain. The CDR3 contains 18 residues. The V and J ends lost 3 bases and 0 bases respectively, with 19 bases between them. Germline CDR1 is SGHTA and CDR2 is FQGTGA. CDR3 sequence: CASSFSSGWQISTDTQYF. CDR3 sequence (DNA): TGTGCCAGCAGCTTCAGTTCAGGTTGGCAGATAAGCACAGATACGCAGTATTTT.

This clone has a handful of counts. The V and J genes are TRBV7-2 and TRBJ2-2; TRBD2 might be the D (5 bases). The CDR3 loop spans 17 amino acids. The germline CDR1 and CDR2 sequences are SGHTA and FQGNSA. The V gene lost 2 bases and the J gene lost 0 bases, with 13 bases spanning the gap. The CDR3 DNA follows: TGTGCCAGCAGCTTAATTCCTAGCCGAACGAACACCGGGGAGCTGTTTTTT. Its protein product is CASSLIPSRTNTGELFF.

CDR3 residues: CAWSVHLVGTQSGEQFF. Written as DNA, the CDR3 is TGTGCCTGGAGTGTACATTTGGTTGGGACACAGTCAGGTGAGCAGTTCTTC. This chain uses TRBV30 with TRBJ2-1; maybe TRBD1 (6 bases). Germline lookup yields CDR1 GTSNPN and CDR2 SVGIG (reference sequence). V was trimmed by 0 bases and J by 9 bases, leaving 24 bases between them. The CDR3 has 17 residues.

This chain uses TRBV30 with TRBJ2-1; the match to TRBD2 covers 10 bases. The CDR3 contains 16 residues. The germline gives CDR1 GTSNPN, CDR2 SVGIG (reference sequence). V shed 3 bases and J 3 bases; nucleotides not matched to a gene: 8. The CDR3 spells CAWRASLAGNYNEQFF. In nucleotides, the CDR3 is TGTGCCTGGAGGGCCTCACTAGCGGGGAACTACAATGAGCAGTTCTTC.

The chain links TRBV5-1 to TRBJ2-5, with TRBD2 matching over 14 bases. Germline V gives CDR1 SGHRS, CDR2 YFSETQ. Germline trimming cut 7 bases from V and 3 bases from J; bases unmatched to any gene: 5. This CDR3 region has 15 residues. CDR3 amino acids: CASETGLAGEETQYF. DNA of the CDR3: TGCGCCAGCGAGACGGGACTAGCGGGAGAAGAGACCCAGTACTTC.